The clone carrying this TCR beta chain was detected only a few times. Its antigen remains unknown. This specimen belongs to a study of T-cell memory formation after mild COVID-19. Study-level background: TCR clusters largely stayed donor specific.

From germline, CDR1 is LNHDA and CDR2 SQIVND (reference sequence). Trimming cost V 4 bases and J 4 bases, with 5 bases left between them. The CDR3 is made up of 11 amino acids. 5'RACE, which relied on constant-segment primers, yielded TCR alpha and TCR beta cDNA libraries carrying sample barcodes and UMIs. TCRdb called the 5' RACE reads again in MiXCR, with one record for every CDR3 protein. Of around 110,000 distinct CDR3 sequences in the sample, 17% were seen once. Study-level findings and limits: A subset of responding clones appeared in pre-infection memory, suggesting cross-reactive memory joined. CD4/CD8 balance characterized clones contracting day 15 to 85, and CD4+ skew characterized later expanders.

The clonotype originates from an adult woman who had mild COVID-19 (a few samples of this study predate the infection). Cell type and time point are not known. What was sequenced was PBMCs or a T cell subset sorted from them (not recorded which). The V gene is TRBV19, the J gene TRBJ2-7; D is unclear. CDR3 nucleotides: TGTGCCAGTAGTAATACGTACGAGCAGTACTTC. This translates into CASSNTYEQYF.